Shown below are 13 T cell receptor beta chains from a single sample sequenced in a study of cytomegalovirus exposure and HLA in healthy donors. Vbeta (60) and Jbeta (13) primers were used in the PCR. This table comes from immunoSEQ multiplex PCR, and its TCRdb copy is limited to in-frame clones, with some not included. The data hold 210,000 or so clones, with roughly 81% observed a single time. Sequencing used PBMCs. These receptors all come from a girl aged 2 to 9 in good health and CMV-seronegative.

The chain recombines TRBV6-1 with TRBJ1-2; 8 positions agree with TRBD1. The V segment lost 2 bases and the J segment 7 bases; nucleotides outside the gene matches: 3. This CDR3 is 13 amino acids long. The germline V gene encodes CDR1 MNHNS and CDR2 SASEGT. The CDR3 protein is CASSEQGAFGYTF. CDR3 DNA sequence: TGTGCCAGCAGTGAACAGGGGGCCTTTGGCTACACCTTC.

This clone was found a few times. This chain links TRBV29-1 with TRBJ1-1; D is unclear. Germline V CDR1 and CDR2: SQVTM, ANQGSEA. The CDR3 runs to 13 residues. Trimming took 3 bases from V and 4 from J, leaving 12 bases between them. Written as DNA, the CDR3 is TGCAGCGTTGATCGGCGGGTCAGCACTGAAGCTTTCTTT. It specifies CSVDRRVSTEAFF.

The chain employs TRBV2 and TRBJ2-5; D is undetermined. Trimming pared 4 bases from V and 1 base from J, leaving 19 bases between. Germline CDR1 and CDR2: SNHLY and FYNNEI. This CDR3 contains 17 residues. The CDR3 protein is CASSGKWRVVIQETQYF. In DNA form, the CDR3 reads TGTGCCAGCAGTGGGAAGTGGAGAGTGGTGATCCAAGAGACCCAGTACTTC.

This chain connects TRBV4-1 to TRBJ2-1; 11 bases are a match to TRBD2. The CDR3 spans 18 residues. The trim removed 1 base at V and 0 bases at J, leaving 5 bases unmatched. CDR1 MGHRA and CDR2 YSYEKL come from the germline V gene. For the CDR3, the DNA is TGCGCCAGCAGCCAAGGGCTAGCGGGGGGCAGCTCCTACAATGAGCAGTTCTTC. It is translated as CASSQGLAGGSSYNEQFF.

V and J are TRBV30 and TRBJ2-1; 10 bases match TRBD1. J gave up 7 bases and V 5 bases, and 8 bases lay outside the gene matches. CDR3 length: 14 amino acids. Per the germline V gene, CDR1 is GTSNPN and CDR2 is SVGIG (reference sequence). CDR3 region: CAWEAGTGDNEQFF. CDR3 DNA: TGTGCCTGGGAGGCCGGGACAGGGGATAATGAGCAGTTCTTC.

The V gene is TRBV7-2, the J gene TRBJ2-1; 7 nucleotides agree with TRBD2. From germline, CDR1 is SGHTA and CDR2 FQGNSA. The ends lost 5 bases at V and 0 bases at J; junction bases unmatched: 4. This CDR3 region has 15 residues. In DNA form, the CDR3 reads TGTGCCAGCAGCCGGGACTATACCTCCTACAATGAGCAGTTCTTC. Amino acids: CASSRDYTSYNEQFF.

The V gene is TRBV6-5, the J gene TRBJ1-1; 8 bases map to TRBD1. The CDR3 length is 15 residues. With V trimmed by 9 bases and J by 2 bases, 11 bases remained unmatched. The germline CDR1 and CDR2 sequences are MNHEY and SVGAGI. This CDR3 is CASGQGRGVNTEAFF. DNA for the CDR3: TGTGCCAGTGGACAGGGAAGGGGGGTAAACACTGAAGCTTTCTTT.

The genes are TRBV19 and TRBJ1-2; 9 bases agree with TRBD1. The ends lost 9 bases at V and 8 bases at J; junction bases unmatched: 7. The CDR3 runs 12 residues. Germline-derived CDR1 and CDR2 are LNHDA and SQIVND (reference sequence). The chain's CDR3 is CASRDRVVGYTF. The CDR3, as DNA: TGTGCCAGCCGGGACAGGGTTGTAGGCTACACCTTC.

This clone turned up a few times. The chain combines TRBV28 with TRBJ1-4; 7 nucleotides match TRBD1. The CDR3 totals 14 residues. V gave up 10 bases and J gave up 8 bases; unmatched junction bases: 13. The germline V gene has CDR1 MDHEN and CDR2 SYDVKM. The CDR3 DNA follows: TGTGCCACCCAGCACGGCAGGGGGAGGGAAAAACTGTTTTTT. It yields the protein CATQHGRGREKLFF.

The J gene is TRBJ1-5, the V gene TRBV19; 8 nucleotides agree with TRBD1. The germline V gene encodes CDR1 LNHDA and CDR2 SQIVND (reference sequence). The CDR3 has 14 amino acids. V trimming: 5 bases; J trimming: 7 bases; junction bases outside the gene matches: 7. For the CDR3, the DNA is TGTGCCAGTAGTCCACGACAGGGGCTCCAGCCCCAGCATTTT. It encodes CASSPRQGLQPQHF.

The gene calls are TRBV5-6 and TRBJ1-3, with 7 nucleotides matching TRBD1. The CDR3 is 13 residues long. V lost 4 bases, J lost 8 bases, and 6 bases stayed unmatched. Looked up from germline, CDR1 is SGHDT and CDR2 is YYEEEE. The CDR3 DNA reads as TGTGCCAGCAGCCCAGGGGGATTGGACACCATATATTTT. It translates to CASSPGGLDTIYF. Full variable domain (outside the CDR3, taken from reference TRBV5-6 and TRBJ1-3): DAGVTQSPTHLIKTRGQQVTLRCSPKSGHDTVSWYQQALGQGPQFIFQYYEEEERQRGNFPDRFSGHQFPNYSSELNVNALLLGDSALYLCASSPGGLDTIYFGEGSWLTVV.

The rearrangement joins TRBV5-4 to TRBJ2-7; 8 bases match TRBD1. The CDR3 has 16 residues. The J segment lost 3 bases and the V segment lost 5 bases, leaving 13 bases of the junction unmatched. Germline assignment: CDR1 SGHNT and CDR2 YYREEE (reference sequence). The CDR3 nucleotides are TGTGCCAGCAGTTCGCGGTTAGGACAGGGACTCTACGAGCAGTACTTC. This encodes CASSSRLGQGLYEQYF.

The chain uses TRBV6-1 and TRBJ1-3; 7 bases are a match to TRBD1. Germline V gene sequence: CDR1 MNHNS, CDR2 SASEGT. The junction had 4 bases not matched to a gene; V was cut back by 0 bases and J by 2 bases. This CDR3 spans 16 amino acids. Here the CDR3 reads CASSEATGAPGNTIYF. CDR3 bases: TGTGCCAGCAGTGAAGCCACAGGGGCCCCTGGAAACACCATATATTTT.